The T cell receptor beta chain under discussion was sequenced for a study of shared clonotypes between healthy human individuals (dated by TCRdb to between 2020 and 2021). At the level of the whole study: A couple of women and three men aged 18 to 49 years were included in the cohort. For each donor, CD4 naive and CD4 memory were each given three plates, CD8 naive was given two plates, and CD8 memory was given one plate. Blood TCR repertoires of roughly five healthy adults were deeply sequenced to estimate repertoire size and the extent of clonotype sharing between individuals. To increase sequencing depth and limit assay-specific biases, different laboratories used diverse techniques to prepare libraries and sequence TCR repertoires. Each donor's leukapheresis produced roughly between about 0.9 and 9.5 billion PBMCs. General findings and caveats noted by the study authors: Pairwise subsampling indicated that sequencing depth was expected to affect the degree of clonotype sharing among donors. Larger estimated clonotype richness was generally found for naive subsets than for memory subsets. The small number of donors limited the genetic and exposure-history diversity represented. Across several donors, roughly 5.1% of naive CD4, roughly 3.4% of naive CD8, about 2% of memory CD4, and 0.4% of memory CD8 clonotypes were shared. Higher generation probabilities were observed for clonotypes shared by all four sorted-subset donors than for non-shared clonotypes. Sampling was limited to blood, and TCR repertoires in tissue likely differ from TCR repertoires in blood. Incomplete sequencing was indicated by rarefaction of sorted-subset datasets, despite the large sequencing depth.

Using the deep immunoSEQ assay, multiplex PCR amplified TCR CDR3 regions from genomic DNA. For each cell subset, the extracted genomic DNA was distributed evenly across all wells of several immunoSEQ 96-well plates, and each plate served as one replicate. For sorted subsets, roughly 200 ng of genomic DNA, equivalent to 25,000 to 35,000 T cell genomes, went into each replicate PCR. Purified libraries were measured with a Qubit 3.0 fluorometer, size-checked on a Bioanalyzer 2100, and measured again with the KAPA Library Quantification kit. Every immunoSEQ 96-well plate was sequenced on a separate single-read 150-cycle Illumina NextSeq 550 flow cell. The published analysis was carried out like this. The immunoSEQ output contained only junctional sequences without quality scores, so filtering could not match that applied to full-length reads. Sequences were annotated with PyIR, a Python wrapper for IgBLAST v1.9, using IMGT germline references to assign V/J genes and CDR3. Reads were filtered out if the reads had weak V/J assignments (E-value above 1e-6), no CDR3, stop codons, out-of-frame junctions, or ambiguous translated residues. A V3J clonotype was defined by an identical inferred V gene, J gene, and CDR3 amino acid sequence. Percentage overlap between repertoires was calculated by dividing the number of shared unique clonotypes by the size of the smaller repertoire. RTK rarefaction, the Chao1 estimator, and Recon v2.1 estimates of unobserved clonotypes were used to assess repertoire richness. Generation probabilities for all TCRbeta clonotypes obtained by the gDNA method from a handful of donors were computed using OLGA. TCRdb mirrors the immuneACCESS table, restricted to in-frame sequences. Some clones are absent from its copies; in checked studies, under half trace to an unresolved V gene, and the reason for the others is unknown. V, J and clone size were drawn from that table, and D and trimming were deduced from the DNA. Within this sample are approximately 720,000 clones, with 55% to 75% of them counted one time only. Under 2% of the sample lies in the top ten.

The donors were healthy, HIV-negative adults with no recently reported acute infections or vaccinations. All donors were Caucasian adults living in Nashville, Tennessee, USA. CD4+ T cells were enriched through magnetic negative selection, after which naive cells were positively selected on CD45RA and the remaining negative fraction served as the memory subset. Blood was collected by leukapheresis, and PBMCs were isolated by Ficoll-Histopaque density gradient centrifugation and then cryopreserved in liquid nitrogen vapor phase. Purity and quantity of every magnetically sorted T cell population were checked by analytical flow cytometry. Genomic DNA was isolated from every sorted fraction and measured by UV absorbance on a Nanodrop 2000c. With regard to this clone: Its recognized antigen is unknown. Base qualities are not recorded, but no much larger clone differs from it by a single base.

Based on the germline V gene, the CDR1 and CDR2 sequences are ENHRY and SYGVKD. Taken from cysteine to phenylalanine, the CDR3 has 15 residues. Only the CDR3 portion is preserved as DNA: 45 bases, with reading frame beginning at the first base. V is pared back by 0 bases and J by 4 bases, with 11 bases lying between the germline termini. The chain is assembled from TRBV10-3 and TRBJ2-3; the D gene remains uncertain. The sample comprised memory CD4+ T cells sorted from blood. In light of the paper, this sample's cell subset or site label describes: CD45RA-negative fraction. This clonotype was obtained from a woman aged 25 to 39 in good health. The CDR3 has the sequence CAISESTASADTQYF. The nucleotide sequence is TGTGCCATCAGTGAGTCTACCGCATCTGCAGATACGCAGTATTTT.